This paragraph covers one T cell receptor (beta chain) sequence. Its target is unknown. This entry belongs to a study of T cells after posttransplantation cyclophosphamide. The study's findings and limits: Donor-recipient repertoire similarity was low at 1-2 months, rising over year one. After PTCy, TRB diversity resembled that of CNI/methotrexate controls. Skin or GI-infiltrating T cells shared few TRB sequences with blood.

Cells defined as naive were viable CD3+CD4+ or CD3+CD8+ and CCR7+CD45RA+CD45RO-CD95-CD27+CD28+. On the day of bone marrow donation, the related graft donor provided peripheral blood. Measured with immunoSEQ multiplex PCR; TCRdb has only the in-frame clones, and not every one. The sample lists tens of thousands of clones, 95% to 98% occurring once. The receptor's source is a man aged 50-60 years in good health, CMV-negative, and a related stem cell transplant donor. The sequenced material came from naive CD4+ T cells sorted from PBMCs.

CDR3 loop: CASSPPGDSEAFF. The CDR3 nucleotides are TGTGCCAGCTCACCTCCCGGGGACAGCGAAGCTTTCTTT. This chain connects TRBV18 to TRBJ1-1; 7 bases are a match to TRBD1. Germline lookup yields CDR1 KGHSH and CDR2 LQKENI. With 3 bases clipped from V and 8 bases from J, the junction kept 6 bases outside the gene matches. This CDR3 spans 13 amino acids.